A single sample is the source of the 4 T cell receptor beta chains below, sequenced in a study of regulatory T cells in long-lasting Graves disease. The time point here: newly diagnosed GD, antithyroid drugs for less than 3 months. TCR sequences were obtained from RNA taken from PBMCs. CDR3-region Arm-PCR and iRepertoire HTBI primers produced the TCR beta libraries. Via MiXCR, TCRdb re-called the multiplex PCR reads, giving one row per CDR3 protein. This table holds a few hundred thousand distinct CDR3 sequences, 12% found once. The sample was also linked to a second study, of T cells in Graves' hyperthyroidism and ophthalmopathy.

Source: peripheral blood mononuclear cells (PBMCs), taken at new diagnosis, from a patient treated with antithyroid drugs. The source of these receptors is a woman aged 18 to 35 with Graves disease.

The table lists this clonotype with many counts. The V and J genes are TRBV7-9 and TRBJ2-3; maybe TRBD2 (5 bases). V was pared by 1 base and J by 4 bases, with 15 bases between. Germline CDR1 and CDR2: SEHNR and FQNEAQ (reference sequence). The CDR3 has 16 residues. The CDR3 region has the DNA TGTGCCAGCAGCTTAGGGCAGGCCATCGGGGCAGATACGCAGTATTTT. The encoded protein is CASSLGQAIGADTQYF.

The sample holds many counts of this clonotype. The chain is built from TRBV3-2 and TRBJ2-4; no DNA check was done on the table's D call, TRBD1. TRBV3-2 is deemed a pseudogene. The CDR3 covers 19 residues. CDR3 nucleotides: TGTGCCAGCAGGAACCGGGACAGGCCACAATTTTCTACCAAAAACATTCAGTACTTC. Translated: CASRNRDRPQFSTKNIQYF.

V is TRBV7-8 and J is TRBJ2-1; D possibly matches TRBD1 or TRBD2 (5 bases each). The CDR3 runs to 14 residues. Germline values: CDR1 SGHVS, CDR2 FQNEAQ. Trimming cost V 6 bases and J 6 bases, with 15 bases left between them. The CDR3 loop reads CASRNPGPANEQFF. The CDR3 nucleotides are TGTGCCAGCAGAAACCCGGGGCCGGCCAATGAGCAGTTCTTC. The entire variable domain, with the rest obtained from reference TRBV7-8 and TRBJ2-1, is as follows: GAGVSQSPRYKVAKRGQDVALRCDPISGHVSLFWYQQALGQGPEFLTYFQNEAQLDKSGLPSDRFFAERPEGSVSTLKIQRTQQEDSAVYLCASRNPGPANEQFFGPGTRLTVL.

Note on this clonotype: Just one base apart from a much larger clone, this may be a read error. The chain couples TRBV6-2 or TRBV6-3 to TRBJ2-5; 8 nucleotides line up with TRBD2. Germline-derived CDR1 and CDR2 are MNHEY and SVGEGT. This CDR3 comprises 15 residues. V was pared by 2 bases and J by 2 bases, with 4 bases of the junction left unmatched. The CDR3 coding sequence is TGTGCCAGCAGTTACACGGGGGGGGCTCAAGAGACCCAGTACTTC. Its protein product is CASSYTGGAQETQYF.